This entry describes one T cell receptor (beta chain). Germline CDR1 and CDR2: GTSNPN and SVGIG (reference sequence). With 0 bases removed from V and 8 bases from J, the gap between germline ends came to 11 bases. This CDR3 is built from 13 residues. The sample originates from a study of T cell changes during pregnancy in multiple sclerosis. Using immunoSEQ multiplex PCR, the repertoire was profiled, and TCRdb retains in-frame clones only, with some absent. The table lists some 60,000 clones, 70% to 90% of them singletons, with over 1.5% in the top ten. J is TRBJ1-3 and V is TRBV30; D ambiguous. The sample was peripheral blood, taken after pregnancy. The sequence derives from a female donor with multiple sclerosis, enrolled in a pregnancy study. Here the CDR3 reads CAWSVRWRDTIYF. The CDR3 DNA reads TGTGCCTGGAGTGTACGCTGGAGGGACACCATATATTTT. Filled out from reference TRBV30 and TRBJ1-3, the complete variable domain reads SQTIHQWPATLVQPVGSPLSLECTVEGTSNPNLYWYRQAAGRGLQLLFYSVGIGQISSEVPQNLSASRPQDRQFILSSKKLLLSDSGFYLCAWSVRWRDTIYFGEGSWLTVV.